This passage covers 5 T cell receptor beta chains from one sample sequenced in a study of blood T cell repertoires in COVID-19. Only in-frame clones appear in the TCRdb table, and some are missing; sequencing was by immunoSEQ multiplex PCR. The table lists a few hundred thousand clones, 86% of them singletons. Sequencing input: PBMCs or T cells enriched from blood (not recorded which). Every receptor here comes from a woman aged 40 to 50 with acute COVID-19.

J is TRBJ1-1 and V is TRBV7-2; 7 nucleotides align to TRBD1. V lost 5 bases to trimming and J lost 2 bases; unmatched junction nucleotides: 5. CDR1 is SGHTA, CDR2 FQGNSA, per germline. This CDR3 is 14 amino acids long. CDR3 loop: CASSTYRGNTEAFF. The DNA of the CDR3 is TGTGCCAGCAGCACGTACAGGGGAAACACTGAAGCTTTCTTT. Combining the CDR3 with reference TRBV7-2 and TRBJ1-1 gives the whole variable domain GAGVSQSPSNKVTEKGKDVELRCDPISGHTALYWYRQSLGQGLEFLIYFQGNSAPDKSGLPSDRFSAERTGGSVSTLTIQRTQQEDSAVYLCASSTYRGNTEAFFGQGTRLTVV.

V gene TRBV28 combines with J gene TRBJ2-1, with 9 nucleotides matching TRBD2. Germline V gene data show CDR1 as MDHEN and CDR2 as SYDVKM. The CDR3 is 17 amino acids. V gave up 2 bases and J gave up 7 bases; unmatched junction bases: 12. The CDR3 reads CASSLPLGLAGKNEQFF. The CDR3 DNA reads TGTGCCAGCAGTTTACCCCTTGGTCTAGCGGGGAAGAATGAGCAGTTCTTC.

This chain connects TRBV3-1 (or the pseudogene TRBV3-2) to TRBJ1-1; no clear D. This CDR3 is built from 16 residues. Trimming pared 4 bases from V and 1 base from J, leaving 16 bases between. In germline, CDR1 is LGHDT, CDR2 YNNKEL (reference sequence). The CDR3 DNA sequence: TGTGCCAGCAGCCCGTACCAGGCTTCCAGGAACACTGAAGCTTTCTTT. Protein sequence: CASSPYQASRNTEAFF.

The gene calls are TRBV6-1 and TRBJ2-5, with D possibly being TRBD1 (6 bases). CDR1 is MNHNS and CDR2 is SASEGT in the germline V gene. Trimming left V 3 bases short and J 4 bases short, with 15 bases between. This CDR3 comprises 15 residues. The CDR3 nucleotides are TGTGCCAGCAGTGAGACGACAGGTACGAGAGAGACCCAGTACTTC. It specifies CASSETTGTRETQYF.

This rearrangement joins TRBV28 to TRBJ2-1, with TRBD1 matching over 8 bases. Germline V gene lookup returns CDR1 MDHEN and CDR2 SYDVKM. Losses at the gene ends were 5 bases for V and 0 bases for J; bases not matched to a gene: 3. The CDR3 covers 15 residues. In DNA, the CDR3 is TGTGCCAGCAGTACAGGGGGAAGCTCCTACAATGAGCAGTTCTTC. Its protein product is CASSTGGSSYNEQFF.